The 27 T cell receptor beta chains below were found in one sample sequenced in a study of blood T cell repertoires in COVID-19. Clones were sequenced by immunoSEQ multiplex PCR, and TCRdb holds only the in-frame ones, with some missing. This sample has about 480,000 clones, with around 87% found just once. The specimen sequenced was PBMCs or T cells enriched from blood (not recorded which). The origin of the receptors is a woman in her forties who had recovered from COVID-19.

The CDR3 sequence: CASSLDRVGRGTDTQYF. The CDR3 coding sequence is TGTGCCAGCAGCTTAGATCGCGTCGGGAGGGGGACAGATACGCAGTATTTT. V gene TRBV11-3 combines with J gene TRBJ2-3, with 8 bases identical to TRBD2. Looked up from germline, CDR1 is SGHNT and CDR2 is YENEEA. V gave up 0 bases and J gave up 3 bases; unmatched junction bases: 8. This CDR3 spans 17 amino acids.

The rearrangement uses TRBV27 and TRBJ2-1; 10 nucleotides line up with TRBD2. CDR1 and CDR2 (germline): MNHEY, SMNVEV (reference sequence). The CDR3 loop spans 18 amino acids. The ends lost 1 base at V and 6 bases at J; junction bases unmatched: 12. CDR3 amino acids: CASSLWASGSFWANEQFF. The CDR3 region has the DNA TGTGCCAGCAGTTTATGGGCTAGCGGGAGTTTCTGGGCCAATGAGCAGTTCTTC.

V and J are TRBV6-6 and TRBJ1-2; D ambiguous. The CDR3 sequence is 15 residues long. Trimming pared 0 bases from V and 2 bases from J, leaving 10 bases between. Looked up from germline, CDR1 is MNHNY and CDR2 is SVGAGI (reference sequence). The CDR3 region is CASSYSIRVNYGYTF. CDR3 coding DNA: TGTGCCAGCAGTTACTCGATTCGGGTAAACTATGGCTACACCTTC.

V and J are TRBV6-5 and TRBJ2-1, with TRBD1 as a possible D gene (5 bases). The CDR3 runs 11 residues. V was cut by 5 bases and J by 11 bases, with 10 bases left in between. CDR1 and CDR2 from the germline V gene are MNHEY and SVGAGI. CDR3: CASSTTGKQFF. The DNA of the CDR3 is TGTGCCAGCAGTACCACAGGAAAGCAGTTCTTC.

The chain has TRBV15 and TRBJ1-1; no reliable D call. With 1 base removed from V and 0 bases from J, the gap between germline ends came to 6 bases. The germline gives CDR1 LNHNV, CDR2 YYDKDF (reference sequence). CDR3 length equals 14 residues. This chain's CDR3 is CATSRGHLNTEAFF. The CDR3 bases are TGTGCCACCAGCAGAGGACACCTGAACACTGAAGCTTTCTTT.

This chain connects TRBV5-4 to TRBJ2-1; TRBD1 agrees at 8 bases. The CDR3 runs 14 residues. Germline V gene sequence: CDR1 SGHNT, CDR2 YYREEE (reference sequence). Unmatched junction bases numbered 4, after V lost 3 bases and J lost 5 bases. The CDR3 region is CASSWGTGNNEQFF. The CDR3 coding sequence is TGTGCCAGCAGCTGGGGGACAGGCAACAATGAGCAGTTCTTC.

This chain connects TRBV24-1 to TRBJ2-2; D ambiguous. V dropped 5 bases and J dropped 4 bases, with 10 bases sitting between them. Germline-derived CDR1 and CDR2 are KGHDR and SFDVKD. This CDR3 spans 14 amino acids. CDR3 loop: CATSGTPSTGELFF. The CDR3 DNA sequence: TGTGCCACCAGTGGAACCCCGAGCACCGGGGAGCTGTTTTTT.

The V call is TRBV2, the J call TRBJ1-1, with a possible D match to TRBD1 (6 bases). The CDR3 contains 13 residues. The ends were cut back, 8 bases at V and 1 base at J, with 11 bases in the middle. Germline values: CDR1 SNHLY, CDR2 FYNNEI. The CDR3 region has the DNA TGTGCCAGCTGGACAGAGAAGAACACTGAAGCTTTCTTT. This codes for CASWTEKNTEAFF.

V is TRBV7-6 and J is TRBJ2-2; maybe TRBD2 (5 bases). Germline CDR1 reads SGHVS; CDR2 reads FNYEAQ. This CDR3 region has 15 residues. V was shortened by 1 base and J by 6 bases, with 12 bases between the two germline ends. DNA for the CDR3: TGTGCCAGCAGCTTAGGGGTGTATAGCGCCGGGGAGCTGTTTTTT. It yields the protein CASSLGVYSAGELFF.

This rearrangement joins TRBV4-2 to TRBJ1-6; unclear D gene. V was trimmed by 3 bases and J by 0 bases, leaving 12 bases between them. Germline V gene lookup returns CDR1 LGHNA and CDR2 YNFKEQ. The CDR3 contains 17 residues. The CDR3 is CASSQVDSSSYNSPLHF. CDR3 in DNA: TGTGCCAGCAGCCAGGTGGACTCTAGCTCCTATAATTCACCCCTCCACTTT.

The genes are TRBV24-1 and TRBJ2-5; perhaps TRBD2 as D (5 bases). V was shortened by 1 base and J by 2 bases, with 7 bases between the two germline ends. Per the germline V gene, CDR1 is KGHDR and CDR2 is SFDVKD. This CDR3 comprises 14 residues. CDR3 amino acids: CATSDLAEQETQYF. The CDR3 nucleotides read TGTGCCACCAGTGATTTAGCGGAGCAAGAGACCCAGTACTTC.

The CDR3 DNA is TGTGCCAGCAGCGGGACTAGCGGGAGGCTCGAGACCCAGTACTTC. Amino acids: CASSGTSGRLETQYF. The chain has TRBV2 and TRBJ2-5; 15 bases match TRBD2. J lost 5 bases, V lost 6 bases, and 4 bases had no gene match. This CDR3 is 15 amino acids long. Germline V gene data show CDR1 as SNHLY and CDR2 as FYNNEI.

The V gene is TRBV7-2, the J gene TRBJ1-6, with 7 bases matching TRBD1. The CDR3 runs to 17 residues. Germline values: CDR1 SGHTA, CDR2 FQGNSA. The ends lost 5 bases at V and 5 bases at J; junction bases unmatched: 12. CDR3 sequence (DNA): TGTGCCAGCAGCCCCAGGCTGGTAGGGGGCGATAATTCACCCCTCCACTTT. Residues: CASSPRLVGGDNSPLHF.

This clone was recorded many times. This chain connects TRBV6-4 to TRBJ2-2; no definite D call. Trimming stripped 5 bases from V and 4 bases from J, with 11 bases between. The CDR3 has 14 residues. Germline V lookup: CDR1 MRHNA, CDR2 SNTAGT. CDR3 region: CASSNRPGTGELFF. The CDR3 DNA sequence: TGTGCCAGCAGTAACCGTCCGGGCACCGGGGAGCTGTTTTTT.

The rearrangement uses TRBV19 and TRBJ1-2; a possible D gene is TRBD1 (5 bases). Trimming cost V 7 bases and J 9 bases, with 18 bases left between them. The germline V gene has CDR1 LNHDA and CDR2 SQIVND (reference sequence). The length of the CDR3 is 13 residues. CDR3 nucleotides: TGTGCCAGTAACTCGGACATCTCAAGGCGCTACACCTTC. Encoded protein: CASNSDISRRYTF.

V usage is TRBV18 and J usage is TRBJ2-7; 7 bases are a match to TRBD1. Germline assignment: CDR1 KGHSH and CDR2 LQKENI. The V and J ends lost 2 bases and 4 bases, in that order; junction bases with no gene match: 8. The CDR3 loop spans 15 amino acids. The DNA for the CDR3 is TGTGCCAGCTCACCAAACAGGGGTCTGAATTACGAGCAGTACTTC. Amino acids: CASSPNRGLNYEQYF.

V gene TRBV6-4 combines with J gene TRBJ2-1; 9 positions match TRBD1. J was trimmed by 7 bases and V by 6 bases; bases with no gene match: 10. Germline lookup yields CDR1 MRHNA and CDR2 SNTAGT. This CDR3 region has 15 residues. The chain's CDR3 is CASSAGTGSWNEQFF. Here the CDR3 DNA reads TGTGCCAGCAGCGCCGGGACAGGGTCATGGAATGAGCAGTTCTTC.

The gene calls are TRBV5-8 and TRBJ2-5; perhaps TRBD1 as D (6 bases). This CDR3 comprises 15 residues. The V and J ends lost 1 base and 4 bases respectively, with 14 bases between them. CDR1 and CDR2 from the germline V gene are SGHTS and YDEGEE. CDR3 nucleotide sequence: TGTGCCAGCAGCTTGACAGGGATTCGCGCAGAGACCCAGTACTTC. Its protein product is CASSLTGIRAETQYF.

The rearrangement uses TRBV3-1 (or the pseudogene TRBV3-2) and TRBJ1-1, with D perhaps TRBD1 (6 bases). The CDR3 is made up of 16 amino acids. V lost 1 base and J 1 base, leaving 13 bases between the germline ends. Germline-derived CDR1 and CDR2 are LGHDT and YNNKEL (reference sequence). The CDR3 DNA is TGTGCCAGCAGCCAAGTCCCACCAGGGGCGAACACTGAAGCTTTCTTT. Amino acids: CASSQVPPGANTEAFF.

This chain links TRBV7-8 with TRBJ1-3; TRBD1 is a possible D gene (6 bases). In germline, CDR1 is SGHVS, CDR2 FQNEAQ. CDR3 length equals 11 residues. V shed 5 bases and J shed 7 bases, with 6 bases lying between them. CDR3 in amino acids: CASSQGNTIYF. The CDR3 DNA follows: TGTGCCAGCAGCCAGGGGAACACCATATATTTT.

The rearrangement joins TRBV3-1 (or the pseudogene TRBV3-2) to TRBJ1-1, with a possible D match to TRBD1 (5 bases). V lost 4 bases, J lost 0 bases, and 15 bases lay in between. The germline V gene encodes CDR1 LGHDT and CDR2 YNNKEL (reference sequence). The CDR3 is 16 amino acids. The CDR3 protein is CASSRSHRFMNTEAFF. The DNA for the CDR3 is TGTGCCAGCAGCCGTTCGCACAGGTTCATGAACACTGAAGCTTTCTTT.

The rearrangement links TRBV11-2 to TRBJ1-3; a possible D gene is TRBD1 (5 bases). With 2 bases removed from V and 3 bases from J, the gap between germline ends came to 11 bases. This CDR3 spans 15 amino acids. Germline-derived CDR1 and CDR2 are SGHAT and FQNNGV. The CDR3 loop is CASSLKEGLGNTIYF. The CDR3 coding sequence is TGTGCCAGCAGCTTAAAGGAGGGGCTTGGAAACACCATATATTTT.

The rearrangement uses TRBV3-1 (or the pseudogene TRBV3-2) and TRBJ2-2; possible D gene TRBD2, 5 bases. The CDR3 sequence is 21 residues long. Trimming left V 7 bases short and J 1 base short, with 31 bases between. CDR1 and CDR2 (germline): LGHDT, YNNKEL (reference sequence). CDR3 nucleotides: TGTGCCAGCAACCCGACGGGGTCCTTCATTAATACTCCAGAGAACACCGGGGAGCTGTTTTTT. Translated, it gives CASNPTGSFINTPENTGELFF.

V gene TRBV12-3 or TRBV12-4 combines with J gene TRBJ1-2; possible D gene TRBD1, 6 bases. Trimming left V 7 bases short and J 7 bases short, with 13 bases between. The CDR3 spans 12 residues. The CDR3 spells CASNTGLGGYTF. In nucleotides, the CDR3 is TGTGCCAGCAACACAGGGTTAGGTGGCTACACCTTC.

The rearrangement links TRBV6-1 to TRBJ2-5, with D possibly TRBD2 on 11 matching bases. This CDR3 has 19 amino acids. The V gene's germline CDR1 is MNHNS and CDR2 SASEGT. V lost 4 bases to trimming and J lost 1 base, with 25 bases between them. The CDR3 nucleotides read TGTGCCAGCAGTGCCCGGGACAGGGGTCTAGCGGGAGGCCAAGAGACCCAGTACTTC. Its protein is CASSARDRGLAGGQETQYF.

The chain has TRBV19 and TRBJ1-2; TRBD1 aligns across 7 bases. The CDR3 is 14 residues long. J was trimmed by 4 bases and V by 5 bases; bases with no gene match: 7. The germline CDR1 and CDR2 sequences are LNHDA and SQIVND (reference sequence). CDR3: CASSSYRGGYGYTF. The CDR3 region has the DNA TGTGCCAGTAGTTCCTACAGGGGAGGCTATGGCTACACCTTC.

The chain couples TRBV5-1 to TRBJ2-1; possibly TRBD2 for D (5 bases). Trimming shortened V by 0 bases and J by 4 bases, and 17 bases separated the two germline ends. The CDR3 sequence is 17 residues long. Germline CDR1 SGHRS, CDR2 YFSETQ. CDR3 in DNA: TGCGCCAGCAGCTTGGCCGGACTCCAAGGAAGGTACAATGAGCAGTTCTTC. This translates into CASSLAGLQGRYNEQFF. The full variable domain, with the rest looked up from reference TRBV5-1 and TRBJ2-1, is KAGVTQTPRYLIKTRGQQVTLSCSPISGHRSVSWYQQTPGQGLQFLFEYFSETQRNKGNFPGRFSGRQFSNSRSEMNVSTLELGDSALYLCASSLAGLQGRYNEQFFGPGTRLTVL.